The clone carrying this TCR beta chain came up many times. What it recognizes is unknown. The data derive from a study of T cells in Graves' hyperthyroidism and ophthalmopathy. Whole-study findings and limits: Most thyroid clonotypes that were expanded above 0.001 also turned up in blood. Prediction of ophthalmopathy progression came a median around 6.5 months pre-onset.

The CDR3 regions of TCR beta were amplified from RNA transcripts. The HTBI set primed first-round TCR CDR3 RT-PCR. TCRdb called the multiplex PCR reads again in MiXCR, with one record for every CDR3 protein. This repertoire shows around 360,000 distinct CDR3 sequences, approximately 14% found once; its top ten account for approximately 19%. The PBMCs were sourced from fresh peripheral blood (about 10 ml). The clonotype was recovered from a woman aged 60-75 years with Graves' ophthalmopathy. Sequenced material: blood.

The DNA for the CDR3 is TGTGCCAGCAGTGACGGACTAGCGGGAGTTCGGAAGACCCAGTACTTC. Encoded protein: CASSDGLAGVRKTQYF. V gene TRBV6-1 combines with J gene TRBJ2-5; 13 nucleotides align to TRBD2. Trimming cost V 3 bases and J 6 bases; bases outside gene matches: 7. The CDR3 has 16 residues. Per germline, CDR1 MNHNS and CDR2 SASEGT.